These 10 T cell receptor beta chains originate from one sample sequenced in a study of cytomegalovirus exposure and HLA in healthy donors. Primers for the PCR totalled 60 Vbeta and 13 Jbeta. Measured with immunoSEQ multiplex PCR; TCRdb has only the in-frame clones, and not every one. The sample yields some 120,000 clones, 81% seen once. The sample comprised PBMCs. The receptors were gathered from a man aged 18-30 years in good health and CMV-seronegative.

The chain joins TRBV7-9 to TRBJ2-7; TRBD2 agrees at 10 bases. After removal of 1 base from V and 0 bases from J, the junction contained 3 bases not matched to a gene. CDR1 is SEHNR and CDR2 is FQNEAQ in the germline V gene (reference sequence). This CDR3 is built from 16 residues. The CDR3 reads CASSLGSGGTSYEQYF. The CDR3 region has the DNA TGTGCCAGCAGCTTAGGTAGCGGGGGGACCTCCTACGAGCAGTACTTC. Full variable domain (missing parts from reference TRBV7-9 and TRBJ2-7): DTGVSQNPRHKITKRGQNVTFRCDPISEHNRLYWYRQTLGQGPEFLTYFQNEAQLEKSRLLSDRFSAERPKGSFSTLEIQRTEQGDSAMYLCASSLGSGGTSYEQYFGPGTRLTVT.

The V and J genes are TRBV27 and TRBJ1-1, with 11 nucleotides matching TRBD1. The germline V gene encodes CDR1 MNHEY and CDR2 SMNVEV (reference sequence). Unmatched junction bases numbered 10, after V lost 5 bases and J lost 5 bases. The CDR3 is 16 amino acids. The CDR3 DNA follows: TGTGCCAGCAGTAGACCGGACAGGGGGCTTGGGACTGAAGCTTTCTTT. Protein: CASSRPDRGLGTEAFF.

The chain carries TRBV2 and TRBJ2-1; 9 bases map to TRBD2. The trim removed 1 base at V and 15 bases at J, leaving 10 bases unmatched. Germline CDR1 SNHLY, CDR2 FYNNEI. The CDR3 runs 14 residues. The CDR3 sequence: CASSEDASGAKRFF. DNA of the CDR3: TGTGCCAGCAGTGAAGATGCTAGCGGGGCCAAACGGTTCTTC.

The J gene is TRBJ2-5, the V gene TRBV15; maybe TRBD2 (7 bases). The end of the DNA fits TRBJ2-7 better, so the J call may be wrong. Germline V gene lookup returns CDR1 LNHNV and CDR2 YYDKDF (reference sequence). This CDR3 comprises 17 residues. CDR3 in amino acids: CATSRDGLHTGGDEQYF. CDR3 sequence (DNA): TGTGCCACCAGCAGAGACGGACTCCATACGGGGGGCGACGAGCAGTACTTC.

A few counts support this clone. The gene calls are TRBV9 and TRBJ1-3; possible D gene TRBD1, 6 bases. Per the germline V gene, CDR1 is SGDLS and CDR2 is YYNGEE. Trimming stripped 0 bases from V and 1 base from J, with 8 bases between. The length of the CDR3 is 15 residues. For the CDR3, the DNA is TGTGCCAGCAGCGTAGAAGACAGGTCTGGAAACACCATATATTTT. It codes for CASSVEDRSGNTIYF.

V usage is TRBV6-6 and J usage is TRBJ1-2; 9 nucleotides match TRBD1. This CDR3 comprises 15 residues. The trim removed 4 bases at V and 2 bases at J, leaving 5 bases unmatched. CDR1 MNHNY and CDR2 SVGAGI come from the germline V gene (reference sequence). The CDR3 is CASSLQGAPNYGYTF. For the CDR3, the DNA is TGTGCCAGCAGTTTACAGGGGGCGCCCAACTATGGCTACACCTTC.

The V gene is TRBV9, the J gene TRBJ2-3; 10 bases fit TRBD2. This CDR3 has 17 residues. Germline V gene data show CDR1 as SGDLS and CDR2 as YYNGEE. V shed 0 bases, J shed 6 bases, and the junction held 10 bases outside the gene matches. The CDR3 here is CASSVGASGGAVDTQYF. CDR3 in DNA: TGTGCCAGCAGCGTAGGGGCTAGCGGGGGCGCAGTGGATACGCAGTATTTT.

The chain is built from TRBV12-5 and TRBJ1-4; possible D gene TRBD1, 5 bases. V was shortened by 6 bases and J by 8 bases, with 13 bases between the two germline ends. Per the germline V gene, CDR1 is LGHNT and CDR2 is FRNRAP. This CDR3 region has 13 residues. The CDR3 bases are TGTGCTAGTGGGGTTTCCGGGGGGGAAAAACTGTTTTTT. Translation gives CASGVSGGEKLFF.

The chain employs TRBV6-1 and TRBJ1-1; no clear D. The CDR3 spans 15 residues. CDR1 and CDR2 from the germline V gene are MNHNS and SASEGT. Trimming cost V 6 bases and J 4 bases, with 18 bases left between them. The CDR3 nucleotides are TGTGCCAGCAGAGCCGGGCCCCCGAGGGCCACTGAAGCTTTCTTT. Amino acid sequence: CASRAGPPRATEAFF.

The chain joins TRBV5-1 to TRBJ1-2; TRBD1 aligns across 7 bases. V trimming: 0 bases; J trimming: 4 bases; junction bases outside the gene matches: 6. Germline CDR1 is SGHRS and CDR2 is YFSETQ. The CDR3 has 15 residues. This chain's CDR3 is CASSLDGTVAYGYTF. For the CDR3, the DNA is TGCGCCAGCAGCTTGGACGGGACAGTCGCCTATGGCTACACCTTC.